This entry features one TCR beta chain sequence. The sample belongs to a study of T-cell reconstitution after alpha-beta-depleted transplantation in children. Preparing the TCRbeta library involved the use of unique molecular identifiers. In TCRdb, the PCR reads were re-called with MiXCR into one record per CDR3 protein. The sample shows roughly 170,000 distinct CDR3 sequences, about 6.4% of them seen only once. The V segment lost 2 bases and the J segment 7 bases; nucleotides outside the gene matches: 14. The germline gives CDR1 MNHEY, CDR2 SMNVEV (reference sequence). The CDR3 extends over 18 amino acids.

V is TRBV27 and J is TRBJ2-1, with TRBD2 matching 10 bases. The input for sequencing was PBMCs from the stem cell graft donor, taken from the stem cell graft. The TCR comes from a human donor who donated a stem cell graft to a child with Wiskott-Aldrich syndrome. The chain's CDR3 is CASSLSVLASGSLNEQFF. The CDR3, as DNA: TGTGCCAGCAGTTTAAGTGTTTTGGCTAGCGGGAGCCTGAATGAGCAGTTCTTC.